The clone carrying this T cell receptor beta chain was found a few times. Participants spanned ages 18 to 89 years and resided in roughly 22 US areas. These data come from a study of blood T cell repertoires in COVID-19. At the level of the study: Donors in the United States, Italy and Spain gave samples during acute or convalescent COVID-19.

Assay: immunoSEQ multiplex PCR; the TCRdb copy retains only in-frame clones and omits some. The sample includes around 250,000 clones, 86% of them seen just once. CDR3 length: 15 amino acids. Germline trimming cut 0 bases from V and 8 bases from J; bases unmatched to any gene: 3. The germline V gene has CDR1 MNHEY and CDR2 SVGAGI. The genes are TRBV6-5 and TRBJ1-6, with TRBD1 identical over 8 bases. Material for sequencing was PBMCs or T cells enriched from blood (not recorded which). This TCR was recovered from a man younger than 35 who had recovered from COVID-19. CDR3 DNA: TGTGCCAGCAGTTACTCGGGGACAGGACATTCACCCCTCCACTTT. This encodes CASSYSGTGHSPLHF.